This entry lists 18 T cell receptor beta chains sequenced from one sample in a study of CD8 T cells in Susac syndrome. RNA totalling roughly 0.45 to 1 ug underwent reverse transcription with random hexamers. TCRdb fed the immunoSEQ multiplex PCR reads into MiXCR, producing one record per CDR3 protein. The sample holds 70,000 to 100,000 distinct CDR3 sequences, roughly 96% seen once. The sequenced sample consisted of CD8+ T cells from PBMCs. The source is a human donor with Susac syndrome.

The chain has TRBV11-2 and TRBJ2-3, with D unclear. Germline CDR1 is SGHAT and CDR2 is FQNNGV. Between the trimmed V and J ends, which lost 5 bases and 5 bases, there was a span of 8 bases. The CDR3 is 12 residues long. The CDR3: CASSHARDTQYF. CDR3 nucleotides: TGTGCCAGCAGCCATGCGCGAGATACGCAGTATTTT.

This clonotype was detected once. The rearrangement joins TRBV12-3 or TRBV12-4 to TRBJ1-6; 8 nucleotides line up with TRBD1. The CDR3 runs to 16 residues. Trimming at V came to 6 bases and at J to 7 bases, leaving 11 bases not matched to a gene. The CDR3 DNA sequence: TGTGCCAGCAGCCCCGCAGGGGGCGCGAAGAATTCACCCCTCCACTTT. The encoded protein is CASSPAGGAKNSPLHF.

This chain uses TRBV19 with TRBJ2-3; D is unclear. The V gene lost 3 bases and the J gene lost 3 bases, with 7 bases spanning the gap. CDR3 size: 13 residues. Looked up from germline, CDR1 is LNHDA and CDR2 is SQIVND (reference sequence). CDR3 protein: CASSIQSTDTQYF. CDR3 coding DNA: TGTGCCAGTAGTATCCAGTCGACAGATACGCAGTATTTT.

The chain carries TRBV19 and TRBJ2-6; D not resolved. V gave up 4 bases and J gave up 0 bases, with 7 bases separating them. Germline V gives CDR1 LNHDA, CDR2 SQIVND (reference sequence). The CDR3 runs 15 residues. The DNA of the CDR3 is TGTGCCAGTAGTACCCCTAGCTCTGGGGCCAACGTCCTGACTTTC. This sequence encodes CASSTPSSGANVLTF.

The rearrangement uses TRBV2 and TRBJ1-2, with D unresolved. Germline CDR1 reads SNHLY; CDR2 reads FYNNEI. V gave up 8 bases and J gave up 8 bases, with 12 bases separating them. The CDR3 sequence is 11 residues long. The CDR3 reads CASGSRLGYTF. The CDR3 DNA is TGTGCCAGCGGCAGCCGCCTCGGCTACACCTTC.

This clonotype was observed once. This chain joins TRBV20-1 and TRBJ2-5; D perhaps matches TRBD2 (5 bases). The CDR3 is 18 amino acids. Trimming removed 0 bases at V and 1 base at J, with 21 bases between. CDR1 and CDR2 from the germline V gene are DFQATT and SNEGSKA (reference sequence). CDR3 region: CSARDPGVGNRRQETQYF. As DNA, the CDR3 is TGCAGTGCTAGAGATCCCGGGGTAGGCAATCGCCGCCAAGAGACCCAGTACTTC.

CDR3 residues: CAWNVGNNQPQHF. The DNA for the CDR3 is TGTGCCTGGAATGTAGGAAACAATCAGCCCCAGCATTTT. The gene calls are TRBV30 and TRBJ1-5, with D hard to call. V lost 4 bases and J 3 bases, leaving 10 bases between the germline ends. The CDR3 covers 13 residues. Germline V gene data show CDR1 as GTSNPN and CDR2 as SVGIG (reference sequence).

This clonotype has just one count. The chain has TRBV29-1 and TRBJ2-5; D unresolved. Germline loops: CDR1 SQVTM, CDR2 ANQGSEA. This CDR3 spans 13 amino acids. Deletions cut 3 bases from V and 1 base from J, with 9 bases between. The CDR3 loop reads CSVERLLQETQYF. CDR3 bases: TGCAGCGTTGAGCGACTCCTCCAAGAGACCCAGTACTTC.

The chain uses TRBV5-1 and TRBJ2-5; 9 positions agree with TRBD2. The length of the CDR3 is 16 residues. The V segment lost 4 bases and the J segment 4 bases; nucleotides outside the gene matches: 11. The germline gives CDR1 SGHRS, CDR2 YFSETQ. The CDR3 nucleotides are TGCGCCAGCAGCACCCGCCTAGCGGGGAGGGTAGAGACCCAGTACTTC. Translation gives CASSTRLAGRVETQYF. Drawing the rest from reference TRBV5-1 and TRBJ2-5, the complete variable domain is KAGVTQTPRYLIKTRGQQVTLSCSPISGHRSVSWYQQTPGQGLQFLFEYFSETQRNKGNFPGRFSGRQFSNSRSEMNVSTLELGDSALYLCASSTRLAGRVETQYFGPGTRLLVL.

J is TRBJ2-6 and V is TRBV6-1; D gene uncertain. The V end was cut by 6 bases, the J end by 4 bases, with 16 bases between. Germline lookup yields CDR1 MNHNS and CDR2 SASEGT. The CDR3 covers 16 residues. The CDR3 DNA reads TGTGCCAGCAGCCCCGAGGCCCTGTGGGGGGCCAACGTCCTGACTTTC. Its translation is CASSPEALWGANVLTF.

J is TRBJ2-2 and V is TRBV5-6; unclear D gene. Germline assignment: CDR1 SGHDT and CDR2 YYEEEE. The CDR3 runs 12 residues. V was cut by 3 bases and J by 6 bases, with 6 bases left in between. CDR3 bases: TGTGCCAGCAGCTGGGCGGCCGGGGAGCTGTTTTTT. This gives the protein CASSWAAGELFF.

The table lists this clonotype with a count of one. The V call is TRBV10-3, the J call TRBJ1-2; 10 bases match TRBD1. Germline CDR1 ENHRY, CDR2 SYGVKD. The length of the CDR3 is 12 residues. After removal of 6 bases from V and 6 bases from J, the junction contained 1 base not matched to a gene. The CDR3 DNA reads TGTGCCATCAGCGGGACAGGGGATGGCTACACCTTC. Protein: CAISGTGDGYTF.

The chain recombines TRBV5-1 with TRBJ2-4; either TRBD1 or TRBD2 may supply D (5 bases each). The V gene lost 5 bases and the J gene lost 8 bases, with 11 bases spanning the gap. The CDR3 runs 12 residues. The germline CDR1 and CDR2 sequences are SGHRS and YFSETQ. CDR3 loop: CASRGERYIQYF. The CDR3, as DNA: TGCGCCAGCAGGGGGGAGAGATACATTCAGTACTTC.

The rearrangement uses TRBV18 and TRBJ2-7; D ambiguous. Germline CDR1 is KGHSH and CDR2 is LQKENI. Deletions cut 0 bases from V and 5 bases from J, with 8 bases between. This CDR3 is 13 amino acids long. Written as DNA, the CDR3 is TGTGCCAGCTCACCACCCTACCCCCACGAGCAGTACTTC. This codes for CASSPPYPHEQYF.

The chain links TRBV6-2 or TRBV6-3 to TRBJ2-5, with D possibly being TRBD1 (5 bases). Germline V gene lookup returns CDR1 MNHEY and CDR2 SVGEGT. Trimming left V 5 bases short and J 2 bases short, with 12 bases between. The CDR3 loop spans 14 amino acids. CDR3 sequence (DNA): TGTGCCAGCAGTAAGGTCCAGGGACAAGAGACCCAGTACTTC. This gives the protein CASSKVQGQETQYF.

The CDR3 region is CASTPSGVNTEAFF. The CDR3, as DNA: TGTGCCAGCACTCCCTCCGGGGTGAACACTGAAGCTTTCTTT. J is TRBJ1-1 and V is TRBV12-3 or TRBV12-4; D not certain. CDR3 length: 14 residues. Between the trimmed V and J ends, which lost 7 bases and 0 bases, there was a span of 12 bases.

This clonotype appeared a few times. The junction departs from the called germline gene at one end, perhaps through a read error. The chain couples TRBV30 to TRBJ1-4; 7 bases match TRBD1. The germline V gene encodes CDR1 GTSNPN and CDR2 SVGIG (reference sequence). The CDR3 sequence is 16 residues long. The DNA for the CDR3 is TGTGCCTGGAACCGTGGGACAGCGACAACTAATGAGAAACTGTTTTTT. Translation: CAWNRGTATTNEKLFF.

The table lists this clonotype with a count of one. The V call is TRBV7-9, the J call TRBJ2-2, with TRBD2 matching over 9 bases. V lost 4 bases and J lost 6; bases outside the gene matches: 3. This CDR3 is built from 14 residues. In germline, CDR1 is SEHNR, CDR2 FQNEAQ (reference sequence). CDR3 DNA sequence: TGTGCCAGCAGCTCCCCTAGCGGGGCCGGGGAGCTGTTTTTT. Amino acids: CASSSPSGAGELFF.